Below are 31 T cell receptor beta chains sequenced from a single sample in a study of CD8+CD57+ T cells in acquired aplastic anemia. According to the study, genomic DNA was the template for TCR beta VDJ and CDR3 profiling. In TCRdb, the reads were re-called with MiXCR into one record per CDR3 protein. The sample shows about 200,000 distinct CDR3 sequences, roughly two thirds of them seen only once. Patients selected for sequencing had displayed CD8+CD57+ cell expansion by flow cytometry. Specimen: sorted CD4+, CD8+, or CD8+CD57+ T cells (not recorded which) from PBMCs. All receptors derive from a human donor with aplastic anemia.

The chain recombines TRBV9 with TRBJ2-3, with unresolved D. The germline V gene has CDR1 SGDLS and CDR2 YYNGEE. Trimming left V 0 bases short and J 2 bases short, with 16 bases between. CDR3 length: 17 amino acids. In DNA, the CDR3 is TGTGCCAGCAGCGTAGTGGCAGGCGGTGTCACCACAGATACGCAGTATTTT. Translated: CASSVVAGGVTTDTQYF.

The rearrangement uses TRBV10-3 and TRBJ1-1; D is unclear. CDR3 size: 14 residues. Trimming took 7 bases from V and 5 from J, leaving 17 bases between them. Germline CDR1 and CDR2: ENHRY and SYGVKD. CDR3 DNA sequence: TGTGCCATCACTGCGCGCAGCCCTGATACTGAAGCTTTCTTT. Protein product: CAITARSPDTEAFF.

The rearrangement links TRBV12-3 or TRBV12-4 to TRBJ2-7; perhaps D is TRBD1 or TRBD2 (5 bases each). CDR3 length: 19 residues. The V gene lost 5 bases and the J gene lost 2 bases, with 28 bases spanning the gap. CDR3: CASSPGYRWGDEEAYEQYF. The CDR3 coding sequence is TGTGCCAGCAGTCCTGGGTACAGGTGGGGTGACGAGGAGGCCTACGAGCAGTACTTC.

The chain combines TRBV5-1 with TRBJ2-3; a possible D gene is TRBD2 (5 bases). Germline assignment: CDR1 SGHRS and CDR2 YFSETQ. The CDR3 sequence is 14 residues long. V lost 4 bases and J 2 bases, leaving 11 bases between the germline ends. CDR3 nucleotides: TGCGCCAGCAGCGAGGGCCGGTCCACAGATACGCAGTATTTT. Translated: CASSEGRSTDTQYF.

This clonotype was detected many times. The genes are TRBV9 and TRBJ1-4; D is undetermined. Deletions cut 3 bases from V and 11 bases from J, with 11 bases between. Germline V gene sequence: CDR1 SGDLS, CDR2 YYNGEE. There are 12 residues in the CDR3. CDR3 in amino acids: CASSGPGGKLFF. Here the CDR3 DNA reads TGTGCCAGCAGCGGACCCGGAGGGAAACTGTTTTTT.

V gene TRBV19 combines with J gene TRBJ2-5, with 9 bases fitting TRBD1. V lost 7 bases to trimming and J lost 2 bases; unmatched junction nucleotides: 11. Germline CDR1 LNHDA, CDR2 SQIVND (reference sequence). This CDR3 has 16 amino acids. The CDR3, as DNA: TGTGCCAGTACGGGCCTGGGGACAGGGACACAAGAGACCCAGTACTTC. Translating gives CASTGLGTGTQETQYF.

This clonotype has only one observation. A single base separates this from a much larger clone, so it may be a read error. V is TRBV20-1 and J is TRBJ1-2; no clear D. Germline loops: CDR1 DFQATT, CDR2 SNEGSKA (reference sequence). V lost 0 bases, J lost 2 bases, and 7 bases lay in between. This CDR3 spans 13 amino acids. The CDR3 coding sequence is TGCAGTGCTAGAGAAGCAGAGAACTATGGCTACACCTTC. This translates into CSAREAENYGYTF.

This chain joins TRBV7-9 and TRBJ2-1; TRBD1 matches at 9 bases. Germline CDR1 and CDR2: SEHNR and FQNEAQ (reference sequence). The CDR3 spans 14 residues. The V gene end was trimmed by 6 bases and the J gene end by 6 bases; junction bases not matched to a gene: 6. DNA of the CDR3: TGTGCCAGCAGAGGGACAGGGCTCGGCAATGAGCAGTTCTTC. It yields the protein CASRGTGLGNEQFF.

The chain links TRBV7-3 to TRBJ2-7, with D possibly called TRBD1 or TRBD2 (5 bases each). The CDR3 has 15 amino acids. Trimming pared 6 bases from V and 7 bases from J, leaving 22 bases between. Germline CDR1 reads SGHTA; CDR2 reads FQGTGA. CDR3 in amino acids: CASSYGAMGTGEQYF. Written as DNA, the CDR3 is TGTGCCAGCAGTTACGGGGCTATGGGTACGGGAGAGCAGTACTTC.

The chain is built from TRBV7-2 and TRBJ1-1, with TRBD1 identical over 8 bases. J was trimmed by 4 bases and V by 4 bases; bases with no gene match: 17. Per the germline V gene, CDR1 is SGHTA and CDR2 is FQGNSA. The CDR3 sequence is 18 residues long. CDR3: CASSSPAPRRGLATEAFF. In DNA, the CDR3 is TGTGCCAGCAGCTCCCCCGCCCCCCGCAGGGGGCTGGCCACTGAAGCTTTCTTT.

Comments on this clonotype: Without the conserved terminal phenylalanine or tryptophan, this CDR3 likely stems from a read error. The chain is built from TRBV7-9 and TRBJ1-1, with D possibly TRBD1 on 6 matching bases. The CDR3 is 12 residues long. Trimming left V 1 base short and J 7 bases short, with 7 bases between. Germline-derived CDR1 and CDR2 are SEHNR and FQNEAQ (reference sequence). This chain's CDR3 is CASSLVGGEAFS. Written as DNA, the CDR3 is TGTGCCAGCAGCTTAGTAGGGGGTGAAGCTTTCTCT.

There are many counts of this clonotype. The chain recombines TRBV4-1 with TRBJ1-2, with 9 bases identical to TRBD1. The germline CDR1 and CDR2 sequences are MGHRA and YSYEKL. CDR3 length equals 14 residues. The V segment lost 5 bases and the J segment 6 bases; nucleotides outside the gene matches: 7. In DNA form, the CDR3 reads TGCGCCAGCAGCTTCGGACAGGGGACGGATGGCTACACCTTC. The encoded protein is CASSFGQGTDGYTF.

At least ten counts were recorded for this clonotype. This chain uses TRBV19 with TRBJ1-2; possibly TRBD1 for D (5 bases). CDR3 size: 12 residues. Per the germline V gene, CDR1 is LNHDA and CDR2 is SQIVND (reference sequence). Trimming removed 6 bases at V and 6 bases at J, with 11 bases between. The CDR3 region has the DNA TGTGCCAGTAGAGTTGGGGGGGATGGCTACACCTTC. Protein product: CASRVGGDGYTF.

V and J are TRBV2 and TRBJ1-2, with D uncertain. CDR1 and CDR2 from the germline V gene are SNHLY and FYNNEI. There are 14 residues in the CDR3. Trimming cost V 1 base and J 6 bases, with 12 bases left between them. The CDR3 DNA reads TGTGCCAGCAGTGAAGTGGCCGCTTTTCATGGCTACACCTTC. It specifies CASSEVAAFHGYTF.

This clonotype was recorded a few times. The rearrangement uses TRBV24-1 and TRBJ2-1; 8 bases are a match to TRBD2. The CDR3 is 15 amino acids. J lost 7 bases, V lost 1 base, and 5 bases had no gene match. The germline V gene encodes CDR1 KGHDR and CDR2 SFDVKD. In nucleotides, the CDR3 is TGTGCCACCAGTGATTTCTACGGGAGGGGGAATGAGCAGTTCTTC. This translates into CATSDFYGRGNEQFF.

This clonotype was seen once. This rearrangement joins TRBV9 to TRBJ1-2; 9 bases align to TRBD1. Unmatched junction bases numbered 33, after V lost 3 bases and J lost 3 bases. CDR3 length: 24 amino acids. Germline V CDR1 and CDR2: SGDLS, YYNGEE. As DNA, the CDR3 is TGTGCCAGCAGCGCCCGCCCTGTAAGGGACAGGGTAGCCACCGGGGAGGCAGGAGACTATGGCTACACCTTC. It codes for CASSARPVRDRVATGEAGDYGYTF.

This clonotype was seen at least ten times. The limits of the CDR3 on the DNA are not certain, so only TCRdb's listed CDR3 is given. The genes are TRBV12-3 or TRBV12-4 and TRBJ2-3; TRBD1 reflects the table's D call only, with no check against the DNA. The CDR3 is 15 residues long, counting both termini. CDR3 loop: CASSSGQGGADTQYF.

The CDR3 loop is CASRPLPSTDGELFF. The CDR3 DNA reads TGTGCCAGCAGGCCCCTCCCATCGACGGACGGGGAGCTGTTTTTT. The chain is built from TRBV2 and TRBJ2-2, with D hard to call. The V gene's germline CDR1 is SNHLY and CDR2 FYNNEI. V was shortened by 6 bases and J by 7 bases, with 18 bases between the two germline ends. The CDR3 runs 15 residues.

The chain couples TRBV7-3 to TRBJ1-5; 10 nucleotides match TRBD1. V gave up 5 bases and J gave up 14 bases; unmatched junction bases: 12. This CDR3 has 14 residues. The germline V gene encodes CDR1 SGHTA and CDR2 FQGTGA. The CDR3 here is CASSHLGTGVYEHF. The DNA for the CDR3 is TGTGCCAGCAGCCACCTTGGGACAGGGGTCTACGAGCATTTT.

This chain connects TRBV25-1 to TRBJ2-3, with TRBD1 matching over 8 bases. The CDR3 length is 15 residues. V shed 4 bases, J shed 3 bases, and the junction held 6 bases outside the gene matches. Germline V lookup: CDR1 MGHDK, CDR2 SYGVNS. In DNA, the CDR3 is TGTGCCAGCAGTGTGGACAGGGACTGGACAGATACGCAGTATTTT. It encodes CASSVDRDWTDTQYF. The full variable domain, in which reference TRBV25-1 and TRBJ2-3 provide the parts outside the CDR3, is EADIYQTPRYLVIGTGKKITLECSQTMGHDKMYWYQQDPGMELHLIHYSYGVNSTEKGDLSSESTVSRIRTEHFPLTLESARPSHTSQYLCASSVDRDWTDTQYFGPGTRLTVL.

V and J are TRBV10-3 and TRBJ2-1, with a weak D call TRBD1 (6 bases). The CDR3 sequence is 14 residues long. CDR1 and CDR2 (germline): ENHRY, SYGVKD. Deletions cut 6 bases from V and 0 bases from J, with 9 bases between. CDR3 region: CAISGQFSYNEQFF. CDR3 coding DNA: TGTGCCATCAGCGGACAGTTCTCCTACAATGAGCAGTTCTTC.

The V gene is TRBV20-1, the J gene TRBJ2-7; 10 nucleotides match TRBD1. Germline V gene sequence: CDR1 DFQATT, CDR2 SNEGSKA (reference sequence). The CDR3 totals 15 residues. V lost 0 bases, J lost 6 bases, and 8 bases stayed unmatched. The CDR3 DNA reads as TGCAGTGCTAGAGATCAAGGGACAGGGGCCTCCGAGCAGTACTTC. Residues: CSARDQGTGASEQYF.

The DNA of the CDR3 is TGCAGTGCTCCCTATACCCGAGCGGGGTGGAATGGCACAGATACGCAGTATTTT. It yields the protein CSAPYTRAGWNGTDTQYF. The gene calls are TRBV20-1 and TRBJ2-3; 7 nucleotides agree with TRBD2. This CDR3 is 18 amino acids long. V lost 5 bases and J lost 1; bases outside the gene matches: 18. Germline-derived CDR1 and CDR2 are DFQATT and SNEGSKA (reference sequence).

This chain connects TRBV5-1 to TRBJ2-3; D assignment may be TRBD1 or TRBD2 (6 bases each). V was clipped by 0 bases and J by 5 bases, with 13 bases between them. CDR3 size: 15 residues. In germline, CDR1 is SGHRS, CDR2 YFSETQ. CDR3 sequence (DNA): TGCGCCAGCAGCTTGGTGGGGGGCGAAAAAGATACGCAGTATTTT. As protein: CASSLVGGEKDTQYF.

V and J are TRBV5-1 and TRBJ2-3; 10 bases align to TRBD2. The CDR3 has 15 residues. J gave up 5 bases and V 0 bases, and 3 bases lay outside the gene matches. CDR1 SGHRS and CDR2 YFSETQ come from the germline V gene. The CDR3 DNA sequence: TGCGCCAGCAGCTTGGAAGGACTAGCGGTAGATACGCAGTATTTT. Protein sequence: CASSLEGLAVDTQYF. The variable domain in full, completed from reference TRBV5-1 and TRBJ2-3, reads KAGVTQTPRYLIKTRGQQVTLSCSPISGHRSVSWYQQTPGQGLQFLFEYFSETQRNKGNFPGRFSGRQFSNSRSEMNVSTLELGDSALYLCASSLEGLAVDTQYFGPGTRLTVL.

The rearrangement links TRBV15 to TRBJ2-7; 7 bases agree with TRBD2. V shed 0 bases and J 3 bases; nucleotides not matched to a gene: 11. Germline lookup yields CDR1 LNHNV and CDR2 YYDKDF (reference sequence). CDR3 length: 17 residues. Here the CDR3 DNA reads TGTGCCACCAGCAGAGATAAGGGTGGGGACTACATCTACGAGCAGTACTTC. This translates into CATSRDKGGDYIYEQYF.

The chain uses TRBV20-1 and TRBJ1-3, with unresolved D. Trimming pared 6 bases from V and 4 bases from J, leaving 7 bases between. This CDR3 region has 11 residues. The germline V gene has CDR1 DFQATT and CDR2 SNEGSKA (reference sequence). The CDR3 sequence: CSAAMGNTIYF. For the CDR3, the DNA is TGCAGTGCAGCGATGGGAAACACCATATATTTT.

This chain uses TRBV4-1 with TRBJ1-6; 7 positions agree with TRBD1. The CDR3 extends over 15 amino acids. In germline, CDR1 is MGHRA, CDR2 YSYEKL. V lost 3 bases and J lost 8; bases outside the gene matches: 7. In DNA, the CDR3 is TGCGCCAGCAGCCAGTCGACAGGGCTTGATTCACCCCTCCACTTT. Its translation is CASSQSTGLDSPLHF.

The chain couples TRBV20-1 to TRBJ2-1; a possible D gene is TRBD2 (6 bases). The ends were cut back, 3 bases at V and 0 bases at J, with 9 bases in the middle. This CDR3 has 14 residues. Germline CDR1 reads DFQATT; CDR2 reads SNEGSKA (reference sequence). In nucleotides, the CDR3 is TGCAGTGCTAGGACTAGGAGCTCCTACAATGAGCAGTTCTTC. This encodes CSARTRSSYNEQFF.

The J gene is TRBJ2-3, the V gene TRBV20-1, with D possibly being TRBD1 (6 bases). The V gene's germline CDR1 is DFQATT and CDR2 SNEGSKA (reference sequence). Trimming took 6 bases from V and 5 from J, leaving 15 bases between them. The CDR3 has 13 residues. The CDR3 here is CSAGGTGGDTQYF. The CDR3, as DNA: TGCAGTGCAGGGGGTACAGGAGGAGATACGCAGTATTTT.

This clonotype came up once. The genes are TRBV2 and TRBJ2-7; no definite D call. V was cut by 7 bases and J by 6 bases, with 19 bases left in between. CDR1 and CDR2 (germline): SNHLY, FYNNEI. The CDR3 consists of 14 residues. The CDR3 sequence is CASTRMITTPEQYF. Written as DNA, the CDR3 is TGTGCCAGCACTCGAATGATTACTACTCCCGAGCAGTACTTC.